This T cell receptor beta chain is drawn from a study of T-cell memory formation after mild COVID-19. For the study at large: The study found TCR clusters largely donor specific.

CDR3 length: 13 residues. V lost 8 bases to trimming and J lost 6 bases; unmatched junction nucleotides: 10. Germline CDR1 is SQVTM and CDR2 is ANQGSEA. Each CDR3 protein is one row after TCRdb ran MiXCR on the 5' RACE reads. Altogether approximately 290,000 distinct CDR3 sequences are present, less than 20% being singletons, with the ten largest covering more than 20%. About this clonotype: The antigen is not known.

Overall study findings and caveats: Contracting CD8+ clones were enriched in EMRA, CD4+ mainly in CM and EM.

The chain links TRBV29-1 to TRBJ2-4; 7 positions agree with TRBD1. The TCR originated in a man between 18 and 35 years old who had mild COVID-19 (a few samples of this study predate the infection). Cell type and time point are not known. Sequencing was performed on PBMCs or a T cell subset sorted from them (not recorded which). The CDR3 here is CSTRQGSANIQYF. CDR3 DNA: TGCAGCACCCGACAGGGATCGGCAAACATTCAGTACTTC.